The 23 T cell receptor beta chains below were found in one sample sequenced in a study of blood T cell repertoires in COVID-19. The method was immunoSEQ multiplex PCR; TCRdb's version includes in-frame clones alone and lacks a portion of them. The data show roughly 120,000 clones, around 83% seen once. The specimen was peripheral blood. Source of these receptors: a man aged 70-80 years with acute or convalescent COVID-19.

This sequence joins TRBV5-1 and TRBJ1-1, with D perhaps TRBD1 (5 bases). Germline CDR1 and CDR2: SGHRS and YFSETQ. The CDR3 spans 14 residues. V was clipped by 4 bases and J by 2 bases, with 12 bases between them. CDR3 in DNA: TGCGCCAGCAGCGGAACCCAGGGAAACACTGAAGCTTTCTTT. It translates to CASSGTQGNTEAFF.

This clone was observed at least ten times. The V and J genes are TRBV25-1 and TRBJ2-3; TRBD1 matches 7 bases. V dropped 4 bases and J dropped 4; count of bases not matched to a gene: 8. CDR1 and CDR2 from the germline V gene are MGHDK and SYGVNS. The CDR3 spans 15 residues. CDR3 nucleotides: TGTGCCAGCAGTGCGAACAGGGGCGTCGCAGATACGCAGTATTTT. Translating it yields CASSANRGVADTQYF. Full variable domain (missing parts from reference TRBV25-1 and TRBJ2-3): EADIYQTPRYLVIGTGKKITLECSQTMGHDKMYWYQQDPGMELHLIHYSYGVNSTEKGDLSSESTVSRIRTEHFPLTLESARPSHTSQYLCASSANRGVADTQYFGPGTRLTVL.

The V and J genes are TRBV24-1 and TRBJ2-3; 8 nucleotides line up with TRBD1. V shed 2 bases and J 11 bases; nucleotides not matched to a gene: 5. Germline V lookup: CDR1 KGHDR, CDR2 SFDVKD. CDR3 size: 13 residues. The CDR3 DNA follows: TGTGCCACCAGTGATTACGACAGGGGTGGGCAGTATTTT. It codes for CATSDYDRGGQYF.

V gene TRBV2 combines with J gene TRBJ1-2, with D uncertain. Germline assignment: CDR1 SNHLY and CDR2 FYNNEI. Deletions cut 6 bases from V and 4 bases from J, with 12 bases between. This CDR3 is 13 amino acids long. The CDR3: CASRGGSVYGYTF. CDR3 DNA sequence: TGTGCCAGCAGAGGAGGCAGTGTCTATGGCTACACCTTC.

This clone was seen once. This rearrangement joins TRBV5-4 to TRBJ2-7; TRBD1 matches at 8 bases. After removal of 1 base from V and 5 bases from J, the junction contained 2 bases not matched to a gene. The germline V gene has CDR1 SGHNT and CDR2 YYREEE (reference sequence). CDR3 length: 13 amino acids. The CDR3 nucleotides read TGTGCCAGCAGCTTGCAGGGGGCCCACGAGCAGTACTTC. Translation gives CASSLQGAHEQYF.

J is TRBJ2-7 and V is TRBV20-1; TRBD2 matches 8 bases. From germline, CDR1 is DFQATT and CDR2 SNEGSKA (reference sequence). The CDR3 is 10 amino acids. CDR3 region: CRPGLGGQYF. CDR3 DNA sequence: TGCAGGCCGGGACTAGGTGGGCAGTACTTC.

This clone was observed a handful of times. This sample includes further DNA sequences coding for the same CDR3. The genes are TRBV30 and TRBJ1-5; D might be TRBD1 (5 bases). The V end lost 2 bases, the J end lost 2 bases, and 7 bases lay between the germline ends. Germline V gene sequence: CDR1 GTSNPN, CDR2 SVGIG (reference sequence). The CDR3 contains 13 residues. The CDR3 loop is CAWSQQGNQPQHF. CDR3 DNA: TGTGCCTGGAGTCAACAGGGCAATCAGCCCCAGCATTTT.

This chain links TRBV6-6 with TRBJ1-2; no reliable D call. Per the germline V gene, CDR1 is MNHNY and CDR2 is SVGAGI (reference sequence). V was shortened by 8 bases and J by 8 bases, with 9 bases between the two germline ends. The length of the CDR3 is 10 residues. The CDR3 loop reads CASRREGYTF. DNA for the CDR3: TGTGCCAGCCGACGGGAGGGCTACACCTTC.

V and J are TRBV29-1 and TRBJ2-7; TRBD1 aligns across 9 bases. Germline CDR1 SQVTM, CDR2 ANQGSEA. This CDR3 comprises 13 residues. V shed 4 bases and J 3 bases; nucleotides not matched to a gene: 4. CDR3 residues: CSVVTGGVYEQYF. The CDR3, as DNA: TGCAGCGTTGTAACAGGGGGCGTCTACGAGCAGTACTTC.

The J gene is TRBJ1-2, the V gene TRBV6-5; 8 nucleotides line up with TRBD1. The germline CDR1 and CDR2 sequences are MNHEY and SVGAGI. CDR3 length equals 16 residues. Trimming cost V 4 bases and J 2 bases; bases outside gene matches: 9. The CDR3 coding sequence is TGTGCCAGCAGTTCCTCCCCCAACAGGGGGAACTATGGCTACACCTTC. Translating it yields CASSSSPNRGNYGYTF.

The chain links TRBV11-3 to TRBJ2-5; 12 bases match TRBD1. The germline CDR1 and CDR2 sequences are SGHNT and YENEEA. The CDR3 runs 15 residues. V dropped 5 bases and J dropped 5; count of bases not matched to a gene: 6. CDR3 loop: CASSPGTGGGETQYF. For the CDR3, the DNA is TGTGCCAGCAGCCCCGGGACAGGGGGCGGGGAGACCCAGTACTTC.

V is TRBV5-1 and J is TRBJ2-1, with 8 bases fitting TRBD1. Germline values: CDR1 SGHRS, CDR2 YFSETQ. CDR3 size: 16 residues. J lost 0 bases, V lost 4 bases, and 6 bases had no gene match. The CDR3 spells CASSQDRAGSYNEQFF. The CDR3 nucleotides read TGCGCCAGCAGCCAGGACAGGGCGGGCTCCTACAATGAGCAGTTCTTC.

The CDR3, as DNA: TGTGCCAGCAGTGAAACAGGGAGCAATCAGCCCCAGCATTTT. It encodes CASSETGSNQPQHF. The chain links TRBV6-1 to TRBJ1-5, with D tentatively TRBD1 (6 bases). Germline loops: CDR1 MNHNS, CDR2 SASEGT. Trimming pared 2 bases from V and 1 base from J, leaving 6 bases between. This CDR3 has 14 amino acids.

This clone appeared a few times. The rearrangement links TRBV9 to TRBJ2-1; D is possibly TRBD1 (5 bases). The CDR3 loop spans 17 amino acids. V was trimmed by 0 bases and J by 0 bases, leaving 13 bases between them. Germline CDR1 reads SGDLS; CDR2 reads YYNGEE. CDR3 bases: TGTGCCAGCAGCGTAGAGGGGCAGCGCTACTCCTACAATGAGCAGTTCTTC. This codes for CASSVEGQRYSYNEQFF.

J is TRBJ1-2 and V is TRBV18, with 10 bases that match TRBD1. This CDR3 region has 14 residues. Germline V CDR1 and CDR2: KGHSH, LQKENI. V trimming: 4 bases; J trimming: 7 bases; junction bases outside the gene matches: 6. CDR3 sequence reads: CASSLDRGQGGYTF. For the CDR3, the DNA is TGTGCCAGCTCACTTGACAGGGGGCAAGGTGGCTACACCTTC.

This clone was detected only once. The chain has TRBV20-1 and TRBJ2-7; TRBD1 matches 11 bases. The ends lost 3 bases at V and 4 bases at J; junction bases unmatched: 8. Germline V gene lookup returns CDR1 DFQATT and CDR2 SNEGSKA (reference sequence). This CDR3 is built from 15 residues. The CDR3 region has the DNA TGCAGTGCTAGTAGTCGAGGACAGGGGGCGTACGAGCAGTACTTC. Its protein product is CSASSRGQGAYEQYF.

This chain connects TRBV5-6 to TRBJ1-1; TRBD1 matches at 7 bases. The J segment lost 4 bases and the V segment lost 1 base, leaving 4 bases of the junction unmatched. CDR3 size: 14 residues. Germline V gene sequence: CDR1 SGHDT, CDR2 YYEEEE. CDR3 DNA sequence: TGTGCCAGCAGCTTGCCTCAGGGGGGCACTGAAGCTTTCTTT. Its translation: CASSLPQGGTEAFF. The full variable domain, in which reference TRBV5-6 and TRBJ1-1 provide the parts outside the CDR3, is DAGVTQSPTHLIKTRGQQVTLRCSPKSGHDTVSWYQQALGQGPQFIFQYYEEEERQRGNFPDRFSGHQFPNYSSELNVNALLLGDSALYLCASSLPQGGTEAFFGQGTRLTVV.

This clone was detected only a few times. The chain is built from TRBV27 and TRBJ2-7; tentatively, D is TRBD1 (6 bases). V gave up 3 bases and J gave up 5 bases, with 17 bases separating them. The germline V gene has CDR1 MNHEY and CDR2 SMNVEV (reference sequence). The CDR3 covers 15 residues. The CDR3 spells CASSFSGLGANEQYF. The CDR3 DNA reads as TGTGCCAGCAGTTTTAGTGGGCTGGGGGCGAACGAGCAGTACTTC.

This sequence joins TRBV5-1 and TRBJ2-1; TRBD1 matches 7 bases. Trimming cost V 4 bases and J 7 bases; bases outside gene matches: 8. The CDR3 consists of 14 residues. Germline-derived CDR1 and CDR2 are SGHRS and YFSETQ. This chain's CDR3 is CASSPPTGTNEQFF. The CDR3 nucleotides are TGCGCCAGCAGCCCACCGACAGGGACAAATGAGCAGTTCTTC.

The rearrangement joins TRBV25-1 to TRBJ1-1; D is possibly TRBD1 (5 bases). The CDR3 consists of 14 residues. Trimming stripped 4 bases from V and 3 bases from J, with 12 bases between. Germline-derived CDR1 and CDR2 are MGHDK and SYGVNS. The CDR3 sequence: CASSAHKGYTEAFF. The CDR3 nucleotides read TGTGCCAGCAGTGCTCATAAGGGGTACACTGAAGCTTTCTTT.

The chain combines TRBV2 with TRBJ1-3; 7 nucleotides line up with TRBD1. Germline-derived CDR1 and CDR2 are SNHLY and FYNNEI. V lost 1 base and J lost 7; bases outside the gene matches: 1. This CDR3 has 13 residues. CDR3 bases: TGTGCCAGCAGTGAAGAACAGGGGAACACCATATATTTT. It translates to CASSEEQGNTIYF.

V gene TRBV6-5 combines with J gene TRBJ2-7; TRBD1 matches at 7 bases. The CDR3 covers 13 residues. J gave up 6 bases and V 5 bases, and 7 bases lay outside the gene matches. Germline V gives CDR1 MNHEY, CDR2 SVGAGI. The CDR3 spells CASSTRTGLEQYF. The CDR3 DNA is TGTGCCAGCAGTACCCGGACAGGCCTCGAGCAGTACTTC.

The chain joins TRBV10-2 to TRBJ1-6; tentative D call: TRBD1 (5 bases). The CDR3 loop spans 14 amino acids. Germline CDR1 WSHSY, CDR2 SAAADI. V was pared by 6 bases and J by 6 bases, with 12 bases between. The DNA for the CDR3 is TGCGCCAGCAGATCAGGGCTTGTTAATTCACCCCTCCACTTT. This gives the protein CASRSGLVNSPLHF.